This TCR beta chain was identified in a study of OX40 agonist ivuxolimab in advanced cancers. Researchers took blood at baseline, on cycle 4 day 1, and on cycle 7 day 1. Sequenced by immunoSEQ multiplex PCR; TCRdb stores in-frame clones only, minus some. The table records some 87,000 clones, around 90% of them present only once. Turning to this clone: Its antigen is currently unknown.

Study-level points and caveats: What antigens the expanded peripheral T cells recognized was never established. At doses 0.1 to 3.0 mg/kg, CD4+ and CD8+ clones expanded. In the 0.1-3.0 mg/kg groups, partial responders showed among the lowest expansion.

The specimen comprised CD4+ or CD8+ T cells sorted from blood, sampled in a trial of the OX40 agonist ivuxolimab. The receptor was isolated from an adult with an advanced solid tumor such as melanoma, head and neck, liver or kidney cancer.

The CDR3 nucleotides read TGCGCCAGCAGCTTGAAACAGGGGGCAACCGGGGAGCTGTTTTTT. Amino acids: CASSLKQGATGELFF. The rearrangement uses TRBV5-1 and TRBJ2-2, with 9 bases aligning to TRBD1. From germline, CDR1 is SGHRS and CDR2 YFSETQ. Losses at the gene ends were 1 base for V and 5 bases for J; bases not matched to a gene: 3. This CDR3 is built from 15 residues.